A single T cell receptor beta chain is shown here with its context. Its antigen remains unknown. Profiling relied on immunoSEQ multiplex PCR, and the TCRdb table lists in-frame clones only, not all of them. The repertoire includes approximately 150,000 clones, approximately 88% of them detected once, and 3% to 3.5% sits in the top ten. Germline CDR1 and CDR2: SGHTS and YDEGEE. The CDR3 runs to 15 residues. V lost 0 bases to trimming and J lost 3 bases, with 12 bases between them. The data were obtained in a study of cytomegalovirus exposure and HLA in healthy donors. In the study overall: It was reported in a later analysis that the 95 to 150 validation repertoires used the same platform as the roughly 700 first-cohort repertoires. The study's findings and limits: Cytomegalovirus association was assigned to approximately 160 TCR beta chains. TCR clusters originating in the first cohort tended to co-occur in the 120 validation repertoires, according to a later analysis. High specificity and sensitivity for cytomegalovirus status were reported for the classifier.

Sequencing was performed on PBMCs. The chain carries TRBV5-8 and TRBJ2-5; D perhaps matches TRBD1 (6 bases). This sequence was found in a woman aged 18-29 years in good health and CMV-seropositive. The CDR3 DNA follows: TGTGCCAGCAGCTTGGAACCTGGGGGCAAAGAGACCCAGTACTTC. This translates into CASSLEPGGKETQYF.